One and the same sample provided the 21 T cell receptor beta chains below, sequenced in a study of glioma-infiltrating T cells after dendritic cell vaccination. Profiling relied on immunoSEQ multiplex PCR, and the TCRdb table lists in-frame clones only, not all of them. The data show roughly 47,000 clones, with roughly 87% seen just once and roughly an eighth held by the top ten. The input for sequencing was blood, taken before dendritic cell vaccination. The source of these receptors is a human donor with glioblastoma.

The chain uses TRBV7-9 and TRBJ1-2; tentative D call: TRBD1 (6 bases). The ends were cut back, 5 bases at V and 5 bases at J, with 15 bases in the middle. The CDR3 extends over 14 amino acids. Germline CDR1 SEHNR, CDR2 FQNEAQ (reference sequence). CDR3 sequence: CASSPKTGSYGYTF. CDR3 DNA sequence: TGTGCCAGCAGCCCAAAGACAGGCTCTTATGGCTACACCTTC.

A single count supports this clone. The V and J genes are TRBV6-5 and TRBJ1-2, with TRBD1 as a possible D gene (6 bases). The germline CDR1 and CDR2 sequences are MNHEY and SVGAGI. V was pared by 2 bases and J by 9 bases, with 22 bases between. There are 16 residues in the CDR3. The CDR3 sequence is CASSYLTVVGANRYTF. The CDR3 region has the DNA TGTGCCAGCAGTTACCTTACAGTAGTGGGGGCAAATCGCTACACCTTC.

The V call is TRBV19, the J call TRBJ1-1; 10 nucleotides match TRBD1. J was trimmed by 1 base and V by 5 bases; bases with no gene match: 4. Germline V gives CDR1 LNHDA, CDR2 SQIVND (reference sequence). The CDR3 spans 15 residues. This chain's CDR3 is CASSVTGGANTEAFF. Here the CDR3 DNA reads TGTGCCAGTAGTGTGACAGGGGGCGCGAACACTGAAGCTTTCTTT. The full variable domain, completed using reference TRBV19 and TRBJ1-1, is DGGITQSPKYLFRKEGQNVTLSCEQNLNHDAMYWYRQDPGQGLRLIYYSQIVNDFQKGDIAEGYSVSREKKESFPLTVTSAQKNPTAFYLCASSVTGGANTEAFFGQGTRLTVV.

This clone was picked up a small number of times. The chain links TRBV28 to TRBJ2-7, with 7 bases that match TRBD2. Per germline, CDR1 MDHEN and CDR2 SYDVKM. The V gene end was trimmed by 4 bases and the J gene end by 0 bases; junction bases not matched to a gene: 6. The CDR3 length is 15 residues. As DNA, the CDR3 is TGTGCCAGCAGTTGGGGGGGGACGGGCTCCTACGAGCAGTACTTC. Its protein product is CASSWGGTGSYEQYF.

V and J are TRBV6-5 and TRBJ2-7, with TRBD1 matching 7 bases. CDR1 MNHEY and CDR2 SVGAGI come from the germline V gene. The CDR3 contains 13 residues. Unmatched junction bases numbered 11, after V lost 9 bases and J lost 6 bases. As DNA, the CDR3 is TGTGCCAGTAGGACAGGCGTTGGGGGCGAGCAGTACTTC. It translates to CASRTGVGGEQYF.

Only a few counts were recorded for this clone. The rearrangement links TRBV13 to TRBJ1-2; the match to TRBD1 covers 12 bases. The ends lost 4 bases at V and 8 bases at J; junction bases unmatched: 11. The CDR3 is made up of 16 amino acids. CDR1 is PRHDT, CDR2 FYEKMQ, per germline (reference sequence). The CDR3 sequence is CASSSLGTGGAEGYTF. The CDR3 DNA reads as TGTGCCAGCAGCTCGCTGGGGACAGGGGGCGCGGAGGGCTACACCTTC. Drawing the rest from reference TRBV13 and TRBJ1-2, the complete variable domain is AAGVIQSPRHLIKEKRETATLKCYPIPRHDTVYWYQQGPGQDPQFLISFYEKMQSDKGSIPDRFSAQQFSDYHSELNMSSLELGDSALYFCASSSLGTGGAEGYTFGSGTRLTVV.

The chain uses TRBV30 and TRBJ2-6, with 9 bases lining up with TRBD1. CDR3 length: 14 residues. V shed 5 bases, J shed 4 bases, and the junction held 3 bases outside the gene matches. CDR1 is GTSNPN and CDR2 is SVGIG in the germline V gene (reference sequence). The DNA for the CDR3 is TGTGCCTGGGGGACAGGGCGCGGGGCCAACGTCCTGACTTTC. This codes for CAWGTGRGANVLTF.

The J gene is TRBJ1-1, the V gene TRBV11-3, with D perhaps matching TRBD1 (5 bases). Germline CDR1 is SGHNT and CDR2 is YENEEA. V lost 2 bases and J 7 bases, leaving 17 bases between the germline ends. This CDR3 comprises 15 residues. The CDR3 nucleotides read TGTGCCAGCAGCTTAAATTTTAGGGGATCGAATGAAGCTTTCTTT. Protein: CASSLNFRGSNEAFF.

The chain joins TRBV4-3 to TRBJ1-4, with 10 bases fitting TRBD1. Germline assignment: CDR1 LGHNA and CDR2 YSLEER. The CDR3 totals 17 residues. The trim removed 4 bases at V and 0 bases at J, leaving 5 bases unmatched. The CDR3 loop reads CASSPRTGGATNEKLFF. The CDR3 DNA reads TGCGCCAGCAGCCCGAGGACAGGGGGGGCAACTAATGAAAAACTGTTTTTT.

This rearrangement joins TRBV19 to TRBJ2-1, with 16 bases lining up with TRBD2. The CDR3 extends over 17 amino acids. The germline gives CDR1 LNHDA, CDR2 SQIVND (reference sequence). The V and J ends lost 3 bases and 7 bases, in that order; junction bases with no gene match: 6. CDR3 loop: CASSMKGTSGGANEQFF. CDR3 in DNA: TGTGCCAGTAGTATGAAAGGGACTAGCGGGGGGGCAAATGAGCAGTTCTTC.

The J gene is TRBJ2-7, the V gene TRBV15, with D tentatively TRBD2 (6 bases). CDR3 length equals 15 residues. V was shortened by 3 bases and J by 1 base, with 13 bases between the two germline ends. The germline gives CDR1 LNHNV, CDR2 YYDKDF (reference sequence). CDR3 bases: TGTGCCACCAGCAGCGGGGGTAGCGGTTCCTACGAGCAGTACTTC. Translation: CATSSGGSGSYEQYF. Using reference TRBV15 and TRBJ2-7 for the parts outside the CDR3, the full variable domain is DAMVIQNPRYQVTQFGKPVTLSCSQTLNHNVMYWYQQKSSQAPKLLFHYYDKDFNNEADTPDNFQSRRPNTSFCFLDIRSPGLGDTAMYLCATSSGGSGSYEQYFGPGTRLTVT.

This clone was detected only a few times. The rearrangement uses TRBV27 and TRBJ1-4; 9 bases are shared with TRBD1. This CDR3 is built from 17 residues. V gave up 5 bases and J gave up 1 base; unmatched junction bases: 8. Per the germline V gene, CDR1 is MNHEY and CDR2 is SMNVEV (reference sequence). CDR3 sequence: CASSAGQGIVTNEKLFF. The CDR3 bases are TGTGCCAGCAGTGCAGGACAGGGGATCGTAACTAATGAAAAACTGTTTTTT.

This chain uses TRBV10-3 with TRBJ2-7; TRBD1 matches 11 bases. V shed 0 bases, J shed 5 bases, and the junction held 3 bases outside the gene matches. CDR3 length: 15 residues. CDR1 ENHRY and CDR2 SYGVKD come from the germline V gene. The DNA for the CDR3 is TGTGCCATCAGTGAGTCGAGGACAGGGGGCGACGAGCAGTACTTC. Its protein product is CAISESRTGGDEQYF.

The chain is built from TRBV6-6 and TRBJ1-1; D is ambiguous. The V gene lost 5 bases and the J gene lost 5 bases, with 6 bases spanning the gap. CDR3 length: 11 residues. Germline V gene lookup returns CDR1 MNHNY and CDR2 SVGAGI (reference sequence). The CDR3 coding sequence is TGTGCCAGCAGTGAACGGACTGAAGCTTTCTTT. Translated: CASSERTEAFF.

The rearrangement links TRBV4-1 to TRBJ1-1; the D is unclear. Germline V gene data show CDR1 as MGHRA and CDR2 as YSYEKL. V lost 5 bases and J lost 3, with 7 bases in between. The CDR3 sequence is 12 residues long. The CDR3 loop reads CASSDIYTEAFF. CDR3 DNA: TGCGCCAGCAGCGACATCTACACTGAAGCTTTCTTT.

This chain joins TRBV7-2 and TRBJ1-6; D not certain. The CDR3 runs to 17 residues. Trimming removed 5 bases from V and 0 bases from J, with 14 bases in between. Germline-derived CDR1 and CDR2 are SGHTA and FQGNSA. The CDR3 sequence is CASSLEPLSSYNSPLHF. The CDR3 nucleotides read TGTGCCAGCAGCCTGGAGCCCTTGAGCTCCTATAATTCACCCCTCCACTTT.

This rearrangement joins TRBV7-8 to TRBJ2-7; a possible D gene is TRBD2 (5 bases). CDR1 and CDR2 (germline): SGHVS, FQNEAQ. The V gene lost 5 bases and the J gene lost 3 bases, with 11 bases spanning the gap. The CDR3 has 13 residues. The CDR3 DNA reads TGTGCCAGCAGCCCCGGACTGAGCTACGAGCAGTACTTC. This codes for CASSPGLSYEQYF.

The chain is built from TRBV5-5 and TRBJ2-2; the match to TRBD2 covers 8 bases. The germline V gene has CDR1 SGHKS and CDR2 YYEKEE (reference sequence). Losses at the gene ends were 4 bases for V and 5 bases for J; bases not matched to a gene: 7. This CDR3 comprises 15 residues. CDR3 residues: CASSPGTSRTGELFF. The CDR3 DNA reads TGTGCCAGCAGCCCGGGGACTAGTAGGACCGGGGAGCTGTTTTTT. Full variable domain (rest looked up from reference TRBV5-5 and TRBJ2-2): DAGVTQSPTHLIKTRGQQVTLRCSPISGHKSVSWYQQVLGQGPQFIFQYYEKEERGRGNFPDRFSARQFPNYSSELNVNALLLGDSALYLCASSPGTSRTGELFFGEGSRLTVL.

The CDR3 DNA reads TGTGCCAGCAGTGAAGCGGGACACCGAGAAGAGACCCAGTACTTC. Its protein product is CASSEAGHREETQYF. V is TRBV27 and J is TRBJ2-5, with D tentatively TRBD2 (7 bases). V was cut by 5 bases and J by 3 bases, with 16 bases left in between. CDR3 length: 15 residues. CDR1 is MNHEY and CDR2 is SMNVEV in the germline V gene (reference sequence).

The chain combines TRBV5-1 with TRBJ1-1, with D possibly TRBD1 on 5 matching bases. The CDR3 consists of 14 residues. V dropped 5 bases and J dropped 3 bases, with 14 bases sitting between them. In germline, CDR1 is SGHRS, CDR2 YFSETQ. The CDR3 nucleotides read TGCGCCAGCAGAAGACAGATTGGGGACACTGAAGCTTTCTTT. This encodes CASRRQIGDTEAFF.

V is TRBV6-5 and J is TRBJ2-5; 8 bases line up with TRBD1. Germline V gene data show CDR1 as MNHEY and CDR2 as SVGAGI. V was pared by 5 bases and J by 3 bases, with 8 bases of the junction left unmatched. This CDR3 has 15 residues. CDR3 DNA sequence: TGTGCCAGCAGTCTAAACAGGGGGGCTAAAGAGACCCAGTACTTC. Its translation is CASSLNRGAKETQYF.